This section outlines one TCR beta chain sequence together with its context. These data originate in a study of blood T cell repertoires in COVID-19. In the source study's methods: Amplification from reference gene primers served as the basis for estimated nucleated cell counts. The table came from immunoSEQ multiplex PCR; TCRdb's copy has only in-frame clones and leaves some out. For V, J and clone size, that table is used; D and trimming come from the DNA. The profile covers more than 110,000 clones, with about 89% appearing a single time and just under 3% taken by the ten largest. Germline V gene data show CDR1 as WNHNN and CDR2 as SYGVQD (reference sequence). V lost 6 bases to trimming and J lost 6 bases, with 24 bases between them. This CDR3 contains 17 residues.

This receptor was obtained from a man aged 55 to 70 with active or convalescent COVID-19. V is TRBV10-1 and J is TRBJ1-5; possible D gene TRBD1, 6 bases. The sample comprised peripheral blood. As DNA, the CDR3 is TGCGCCAGCAGACCGACAGGTTGGGTTTCGAAGAGTCAGCCCCAGCATTTT. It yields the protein CASRPTGWVSKSQPQHF.